The clone carrying this TCR beta chain was found a few times. The repertoire was sequenced with immunoSEQ multiplex PCR; TCRdb's copy has only in-frame clones and lacks some. Among fewer than 200,000 clones listed, around 89% were seen once. This CDR3 is 15 amino acids long. The germline gives CDR1 SGHDT, CDR2 YYEEEE. Trimming took 3 bases from V and 5 from J; bases not matched to a gene: 7. The data originate from a study of T cell responses to AZD1222 COVID-19 vaccine. The V call is TRBV5-6, the J call TRBJ2-7; 11 bases are a match to TRBD2. This receptor was obtained from an adult in good health. The material sequenced was peripheral blood, taken on day 0 of AZD1222 vaccination. CDR3 region: CASSWLAGGHDEQYF. The CDR3 nucleotides read TGTGCCAGCAGCTGGCTAGCGGGGGGCCACGACGAGCAGTACTTC.